One and the same sample provided the 18 T cell receptor beta chains below, sequenced in a study of blood T cell repertoires in COVID-19. Sequenced by immunoSEQ multiplex PCR; TCRdb stores in-frame clones only, minus some. The sample carries about 49,000 clones, about 76% recorded once. What was sequenced was peripheral blood. The receptors derive from a woman aged 80 or over with COVID-19, enrolled during active disease.

This sequence joins TRBV2 and TRBJ2-3; the match to TRBD1 covers 8 bases. This CDR3 is 13 amino acids long. Trimming removed 10 bases from V and 4 bases from J; junction bases left unmatched: 7. Looked up from germline, CDR1 is SNHLY and CDR2 is FYNNEI. This CDR3 is CATRGQTADTQYF. The DNA of the CDR3 is TGTGCCACCAGGGGGCAGACGGCAGATACGCAGTATTTT.

This sequence joins TRBV28 and TRBJ1-6; perhaps TRBD1 as D (6 bases). Trimming shortened V by 6 bases and J by 5 bases, and 14 bases separated the two germline ends. The CDR3 covers 15 residues. In germline, CDR1 is MDHEN, CDR2 SYDVKM. The CDR3 DNA sequence: TGTGCCAGCAGGATACCCGGGACAAATAATTCACCCCTCCACTTT. Protein sequence: CASRIPGTNNSPLHF.

A single count supports this clone. The chain uses TRBV28 and TRBJ1-5, with D perhaps matching TRBD1 (5 bases). The CDR3 is 15 residues long. CDR1 is MDHEN, CDR2 SYDVKM, per germline. V lost 8 bases and J lost 0, with 14 bases in between. CDR3 sequence: CASYTPGDSNQPQHF. Here the CDR3 DNA reads TGTGCCAGCTATACTCCGGGGGATAGCAATCAGCCCCAGCATTTT.

J is TRBJ2-3 and V is TRBV1; the D call TRBD2 from the table was never checked on the DNA. TRBV1 is described as a pseudogene. The CDR3 has 16 amino acids. The CDR3 nucleotides read TGCACCAGCAGCCCTAGCGGCCCCAGTAGCACAGATACGCAGTATTTT. Translation: CTSSPSGPSSTDTQYF.

This clone was counted a few times. This sequence joins TRBV10-3 and TRBJ1-1, with D tentatively TRBD1 (5 bases). The CDR3 extends over 15 amino acids. Trimming took 0 bases from V and 0 from J, leaving 8 bases between them. The V gene's germline CDR1 is ENHRY and CDR2 SYGVKD. CDR3 sequence reads: CAISESPQVNTEAFF. As DNA, the CDR3 is TGTGCCATCAGTGAGTCCCCACAGGTGAACACTGAAGCTTTCTTT.

This chain connects TRBV29-1 to TRBJ2-7; 12 positions agree with TRBD2. The CDR3 loop spans 11 amino acids. With 6 bases clipped from V and 8 bases from J, the junction kept 2 bases outside the gene matches. The germline gives CDR1 SQVTM, CDR2 ANQGSEA. CDR3 DNA sequence: TGCAGCGTGGGGACTAGCGGGCAGCAGTACTTC. Translation: CSVGTSGQQYF.

CDR3 region: CASSSVRQRGSYNEQFF. The CDR3 DNA follows: TGTGCCAGCTCATCCGTGAGGCAGCGGGGTTCCTACAATGAGCAGTTCTTC. The rearrangement links TRBV18 to TRBJ2-1; 7 positions match TRBD2. V shed 5 bases and J 1 base; nucleotides not matched to a gene: 11. Per the germline V gene, CDR1 is KGHSH and CDR2 is LQKENI. This CDR3 is built from 17 residues. Variable domain in full (rest from reference TRBV18 and TRBJ2-1): NAGVMQNPRHLVRRRGQEARLRCSPMKGHSHVYWYRQLPEEGLKFMVYLQKENIIDESGMPKERFSAEFPKEGPSILRIQQVVRGDSAAYFCASSSVRQRGSYNEQFFGPGTRLTVL.

The gene calls are TRBV7-3 and TRBJ2-1; 9 positions agree with TRBD2. The CDR3 covers 12 residues. The junction had 1 base not matched to a gene; V was cut back by 5 bases and J by 8 bases. Germline V CDR1 and CDR2: SGHTA, FQGTGA. The CDR3 region is CASSRGGDEQFF. For the CDR3, the DNA is TGTGCCAGCAGCCGCGGGGGGGATGAGCAGTTCTTC. Based on the CDR3 plus reference TRBV7-3 and TRBJ2-1, the full variable domain is GAGVSQTPSNKVTEKGKYVELRCDPISGHTALYWYRQSLGQGPEFLIYFQGTGAADDSGLPNDRFFAVRPEGSVSTLKIQRTERGDSAVYLCASSRGGDEQFFGPGTRLTVL.

The chain employs TRBV19 and TRBJ1-5; tentative D call: TRBD1 (5 bases). Germline CDR1 is LNHDA and CDR2 is SQIVND (reference sequence). The ends were cut back, 7 bases at V and 0 bases at J, with 13 bases in the middle. There are 15 residues in the CDR3. CDR3 sequence: CASKGQGDSNQPQHF. For the CDR3, the DNA is TGTGCCAGTAAGGGGCAGGGCGATAGCAATCAGCCCCAGCATTTT.

This clone was observed a few times. The chain employs TRBV11-2 and TRBJ2-2, with D perhaps TRBD2 (7 bases). The germline gives CDR1 SGHAT, CDR2 FQNNGV. V was clipped by 5 bases and J by 7 bases, with 14 bases between them. This CDR3 has 14 residues. The CDR3 region is CASSPLRGGGELFF. The CDR3 nucleotides are TGTGCCAGCAGCCCCCTGAGGGGGGGCGGGGAGCTGTTTTTT.

CDR3 coding DNA: TGTGCCAGCAGCGCAAACAAGAACACTGAAGCTTTCTTT. Amino acids: CASSANKNTEAFF. This sequence joins TRBV7-2 and TRBJ1-1; D ambiguous. The CDR3 runs 13 residues. Germline loops: CDR1 SGHTA, CDR2 FQGNSA. The ends were cut back, 5 bases at V and 1 base at J, with 8 bases in the middle.

The chain uses TRBV6-5 and TRBJ2-7; tentative D call: TRBD1 (6 bases). The CDR3 contains 15 residues. Germline loops: CDR1 MNHEY, CDR2 SVGAGI. V lost 0 bases, J lost 2 bases, and 11 bases lay in between. CDR3 residues: CASSYSGRGAYEQYF. The CDR3 DNA reads TGTGCCAGCAGTTACTCCGGCAGGGGAGCCTACGAGCAGTACTTC.

V gene TRBV6-4 combines with J gene TRBJ2-1, with D perhaps TRBD2 (6 bases). Germline V lookup: CDR1 MRHNA, CDR2 SNTAGT. With 3 bases removed from V and 0 bases from J, the gap between germline ends came to 12 bases. The CDR3 extends over 16 amino acids. CDR3 DNA sequence: TGTGCCAGCAGTGAATCCGGGAGTGGCTCCTACAATGAGCAGTTCTTC. This encodes CASSESGSGSYNEQFF.

The gene calls are TRBV28 and TRBJ2-7; TRBD2 matches 10 bases. The ends lost 3 bases at V and 3 bases at J; junction bases unmatched: 11. Germline CDR1 and CDR2: MDHEN and SYDVKM. The CDR3 covers 17 residues. The CDR3 bases are TGTGCCAGCAGTTTTTCCTTAGCGGGAGGCCTAAACTACGAGCAGTACTTC. It translates to CASSFSLAGGLNYEQYF.

J is TRBJ1-1 and V is TRBV7-9; D is unresolved. Germline V CDR1 and CDR2: SEHNR, FQNEAQ (reference sequence). This CDR3 has 18 residues. The V end was cut by 5 bases, the J end by 0 bases, with 22 bases between. The CDR3 coding sequence is TGTGCCAGCAGCCTGACCGCGGGGTTAAGAGGGATGAACACTGAAGCTTTCTTT. This sequence encodes CASSLTAGLRGMNTEAFF. Drawing the rest from reference TRBV7-9 and TRBJ1-1, the complete variable domain is DTGVSQNPRHKITKRGQNVTFRCDPISEHNRLYWYRQTLGQGPEFLTYFQNEAQLEKSRLLSDRFSAERPKGSFSTLEIQRTEQGDSAMYLCASSLTAGLRGMNTEAFFGQGTRLTVV.

The chain has TRBV2 and TRBJ2-3; maybe TRBD1 (5 bases). The germline gives CDR1 SNHLY, CDR2 FYNNEI. The CDR3 is 18 amino acids. Trimming stripped 1 base from V and 2 bases from J, with 19 bases between. The CDR3 protein is CASSEEVIAGLNTDTQYF. The CDR3, as DNA: TGTGCCAGCAGTGAAGAGGTGATAGCAGGGCTAAACACAGATACGCAGTATTTT.

The chain employs TRBV4-2 and TRBJ1-2; 8 bases agree with TRBD1. The CDR3 extends over 15 amino acids. V was clipped by 1 base and J by 7 bases; unmatched bases: 8. Germline CDR1 reads LGHNA; CDR2 reads YNFKEQ. CDR3 loop: CASSQADGQGIGYTF. As DNA, the CDR3 is TGTGCCAGCAGCCAAGCGGACGGACAGGGCATTGGCTACACCTTC.

The chain employs TRBV3-1 (or the pseudogene TRBV3-2) and TRBJ2-1; D perhaps matches TRBD2 (6 bases). The germline CDR1 and CDR2 sequences are LGHDT and YNNKEL (reference sequence). Deletions cut 1 base from V and 5 bases from J, with 12 bases between. The CDR3 consists of 15 residues. CDR3 residues: CASSQAAGLNNEQFF. The CDR3 coding sequence is TGTGCCAGCAGCCAAGCAGCGGGCCTCAACAATGAGCAGTTCTTC.